This T cell receptor beta chain was captured in a study of shared T cell receptors in the human thymus. The V gene's germline CDR1 is SGHRS and CDR2 YFSETQ. Trimming pared 3 bases from V and 3 bases from J, leaving 16 bases between. The CDR3 loop spans 16 amino acids. Sequenced by immunoSEQ multiplex PCR; TCRdb stores in-frame clones only, minus some. The sample yields hundreds of thousands of clones, around 87% seen once. These data are also associated with another study on human thymus T cells. That report notes: Donors were healthy Finnish infants having corrective surgery for congenital heart defects. Resections from corrective heart surgery provided thymus tissue. Related research described strongly overlapping thymic repertoires in unrelated people.

The chain combines TRBV5-1 with TRBJ1-3; a weak D match, TRBD1 (5 bases). The sequenced sample consisted of thymocytes. The clonotype originates from a boy less than two years old with a congenital heart defect. CDR3 sequence: CASSSDRQIHGNTIYF. The CDR3 nucleotides read TGCGCCAGCAGCTCCGACCGACAGATACATGGAAACACCATATATTTT.